The sample holds many counts of the clone carrying this T cell receptor beta chain. Its antigen is unidentified. These data are taken from a study of human T cells and chemical hapten exposure. Study at large: Across samples, TCR yields varied, mostly owing to small differences in pooled library volumes. Study conclusions and caveats: TCRs above 1 in 1000 frequency stayed constant with DPC sensitization.

Researchers extracted total RNA from unfractionated whole blood. Individual cDNA molecules in this library carried unique molecular identifiers. Original data processing: Samples ranged from roughly 20,000 to 700,000 TCRs, with a median of about 96,000. A single record per CDR3 protein comes from TCRdb applying MiXCR to the 5' RACE reads. The V and J calls, along with clone size, are taken from TCRdb and not from the paper's own processing. The sample includes tens of thousands of distinct CDR3 sequences, 7% to 8% of them seen just once. This receptor was taken from a male donor in good health.

CDR3 nucleotides: TGCAGTGCTTCCCCACTAGCGGGGGCAGATACGCAGTATTTT. This codes for CSASPLAGADTQYF. The genes are TRBV20-1 and TRBJ2-3; 11 bases align to TRBD2. The CDR3 sequence is 14 residues long. Trimming took 5 bases from V and 4 from J; bases not matched to a gene: 5. Germline CDR1 DFQATT, CDR2 SNEGSKA (reference sequence).